The 14 T cell receptor beta chains presented below share a single source sample, sequenced in a study of T cell repertoires in aging, cancer and after chemotherapy. TCR beta rearrangements were amplified from peripheral blood genomic DNA. A mixed TRB-A/B primer pool amplified rearranged TRB by multiplex touch-down PCR. Each CDR3 protein gets one entry after TCRdb re-called the multiplex PCR reads with MiXCR. The sample has about 5,600 distinct CDR3 sequences, approximately 38% seen once; the top ten hold about 45%. Material: blood. These receptor sequences come from a human donor with a blood cancer.

V is TRBV6-5 and J is TRBJ1-1, with D hard to call. The CDR3 loop spans 14 amino acids. Germline CDR1 MNHEY, CDR2 SVGAGI. V lost 4 bases and J 1 base, leaving 10 bases between the germline ends. The DNA of the CDR3 is TGTGCCAGCAGTTTCCGGGGTAGGAACACTGAAGCTTTCTTT. Protein sequence: CASSFRGRNTEAFF.

The V and J genes are TRBV27 and TRBJ1-6, with 9 positions matching TRBD1. The CDR3 runs 15 residues. The germline CDR1 and CDR2 sequences are MNHEY and SMNVEV (reference sequence). Trimming took 0 bases from V and 6 from J; bases not matched to a gene: 0. CDR3 bases: TGTGCCAGCAGTTTATCGGGACAGGGTAATTCACCCCTCCACTTT. As protein: CASSLSGQGNSPLHF.

Judged by abundance, this clonotype is medium-sized. The chain carries TRBV6-1 and TRBJ2-1, with D perhaps TRBD1 (5 bases). The CDR3 totals 13 residues. Germline V gene data show CDR1 as MNHNS and CDR2 as SASEGT. Trimming took 4 bases from V and 6 from J, leaving 10 bases between them. The chain's CDR3 is CASSGWQGNEQFF. CDR3 coding DNA: TGTGCCAGCAGTGGTTGGCAGGGCAATGAGCAGTTCTTC.

CDR3 in DNA: TGTGCCAGCAGTTACTCAGGGACTAGCGGGAACAATGAGCAGTTCTTC. Its translation: CASSYSGTSGNNEQFF. The rearrangement uses TRBV6-5 and TRBJ2-1; TRBD2 matches at 13 bases. CDR1 is MNHEY, CDR2 SVGAGI, per germline. The CDR3 loop spans 16 amino acids. V lost 0 bases, J lost 5 bases, and 1 base stayed unmatched.

This clonotype has just a few counts. Mismatch with germline at one junction end may stem from a read error. The gene calls are TRBV6-1 and TRBJ2-5; the D gene is possibly TRBD2 (7 bases). CDR1 MNHNS and CDR2 SASEGT come from the germline V gene. The CDR3 covers 12 residues. CDR3 in DNA: TGTGCCAGCAGTTACCTAGGAGCGGGACACCACTTC. This codes for CASSYLGAGHHF.

This chain links TRBV7-9 with TRBJ1-2; D might be TRBD1 (5 bases). Germline V CDR1 and CDR2: SEHNR, FQNEAQ (reference sequence). The CDR3 extends over 15 amino acids. The V and J ends lost 1 base and 1 base respectively, with 10 bases between them. CDR3 loop: CASSLGGGDNYGYTF. CDR3 DNA: TGTGCCAGCAGCTTAGGGGGAGGGGATAACTATGGCTACACCTTC.

This clonotype was counted once. The V gene is TRBV27, the J gene TRBJ2-4; TRBD1 matches at 7 bases. Losses at the gene ends were 5 bases for V and 4 bases for J; bases not matched to a gene: 5. Germline V gene lookup returns CDR1 MNHEY and CDR2 SMNVEV (reference sequence). There are 14 residues in the CDR3. As DNA, the CDR3 is TGTGCCAGCAGTGCAGGGGGTCCTAAAAACATTCAGTACTTC. Its translation: CASSAGGPKNIQYF.

This clonotype appeared a few times. V is TRBV12-3 or TRBV12-4 and J is TRBJ1-6; TRBD1 agrees at 7 bases. The CDR3 is 15 amino acids. Trimming cost V 4 bases and J 5 bases; bases outside gene matches: 5. This CDR3 reads CASSSRQGNNSPLHF. CDR3 DNA sequence: TGTGCCAGCAGTTCGCGACAGGGAAATAATTCACCCCTCCACTTT.

This clonotype was found a few times. This rearrangement joins TRBV19 to TRBJ2-6; 9 bases are a match to TRBD2. Per germline, CDR1 LNHDA and CDR2 SQIVND (reference sequence). This CDR3 has 18 amino acids. V dropped 3 bases and J dropped 0; count of bases not matched to a gene: 6. In DNA form, the CDR3 reads TGTGCCAGTAGTATCTTAGCGGGAGAATTCTCTGGGGCCAACGTCCTGACTTTC. This sequence encodes CASSILAGEFSGANVLTF.

The V and J genes are TRBV7-6 and TRBJ1-6, with TRBD1 identical over 8 bases. Germline V gene data show CDR1 as SGHVS and CDR2 as FNYEAQ. The CDR3 is 18 residues long. V gave up 1 base and J gave up 5 bases; unmatched junction bases: 10. The CDR3 DNA sequence: TGTGCCAGCAGCTTAGTTGGGCCAGGGGGCCCCCATAATTCACCCCTCCACTTT. Protein product: CASSLVGPGGPHNSPLHF.

The V call is TRBV7-2, the J call TRBJ2-2; unclear D gene. The V gene lost 0 bases and the J gene lost 7 bases, with 9 bases spanning the gap. Germline lookup yields CDR1 SGHTA and CDR2 FQGNSA. The CDR3 totals 14 residues. CDR3 DNA: TGTGCCAGCAGCTTAGCGCAAGTTCTCGGGGAGCTGTTTTTT. The encoded protein is CASSLAQVLGELFF.

This clonotype was seen more than once but under ten times. V is TRBV6-5 and J is TRBJ2-7; TRBD2 matches 11 bases. Germline values: CDR1 MNHEY, CDR2 SVGAGI. V was pared by 6 bases and J by 3 bases, with 7 bases of the junction left unmatched. This CDR3 has 15 residues. DNA for the CDR3: TGTGCCAGCAGGCGGACTAGCGGGTTTAACTACGAGCAGTACTTC. It encodes CASRRTSGFNYEQYF.

A few counts support this clonotype. The rearrangement links TRBV11-1 to TRBJ2-1; 7 nucleotides align to TRBD2. The J segment lost 6 bases and the V segment lost 3 bases, leaving 5 bases of the junction unmatched. Germline-derived CDR1 and CDR2 are SGHAT and FQDESV (reference sequence). CDR3 length: 14 residues. The CDR3 DNA reads TGTGCCAGCAGCTTGACTAGCCGGCCCAATGAGCAGTTCTTC. As protein: CASSLTSRPNEQFF.

The chain employs TRBV27 and TRBJ2-7; no clear D. V was trimmed by 3 bases and J by 5 bases, leaving 5 bases between them. Germline assignment: CDR1 MNHEY and CDR2 SMNVEV (reference sequence). The CDR3 contains 11 residues. The CDR3 loop reads CASSFNHEQYF. Written as DNA, the CDR3 is TGTGCCAGCAGTTTTAACCACGAGCAGTACTTC.